This T cell receptor beta chain was found in a study of identical twins. Study-level results: An excess of low generation probability was shown by twin-shared out-of-frame alpha sequences.

Germline-derived CDR1 and CDR2 are MNHEY and SVGAGI. This CDR3 is built from 11 residues. The germline V and J ends were trimmed by 4 bases and 14 bases, with 12 bases remaining between them. This clonotype was observed at least ten times. Its antigen is as yet unknown. TCRdb processed the 5' RACE reads anew with MiXCR; each CDR3 protein has one entry. The sample includes under 250,000 distinct CDR3 sequences, roughly 7.5% seen only once; the top ten take 1.5% to 2.5%. In addition, the sample was reused for a study of yellow fever vaccine responses in identical twins.

Sequencing was performed on memory (CD45RO+) T cells sorted from blood. V gene TRBV6-5 combines with J gene TRBJ2-4; D uncertain. The clonotype comes from a woman between 18 and 29 years old in good health. As DNA, the CDR3 is TGTGCCAGCAGTTCCCGAACTCGGGAGTACTTC. It translates to CASSSRTREYF.